This TCR beta chain was identified during a study of identical twins. Broader study findings: Out-of-frame beta chain sequences displayed weaker excess sharing between twins.

Template switching supplied a universal primer site; unique molecular identifiers were carried on the cDNA. TCRdb reprocessed the 5' RACE reads with MiXCR, giving one entry per CDR3 protein. The sample contains about 480,000 distinct CDR3 sequences, approximately 15% of which appear only once. This clonotype was counted many times. What it recognizes is unknown. This sample also belongs to another study, concerning yellow fever vaccine responses in identical twins.

The sequencing input was CD4+ T cells sorted from blood. The receptor was derived from a woman between 18 and 29 years old in good health.

CDR3 in amino acids: CASRETGDNSPLHF. Written as DNA, the CDR3 is TGTGCCAGCAGGGAAACAGGGGATAATTCACCCCTCCACTTT. The chain is built from TRBV12-3 or TRBV12-4 and TRBJ1-6; the match to TRBD1 covers 7 bases. CDR3 length: 14 amino acids. V lost 6 bases to trimming and J lost 5 bases; unmatched junction nucleotides: 4.